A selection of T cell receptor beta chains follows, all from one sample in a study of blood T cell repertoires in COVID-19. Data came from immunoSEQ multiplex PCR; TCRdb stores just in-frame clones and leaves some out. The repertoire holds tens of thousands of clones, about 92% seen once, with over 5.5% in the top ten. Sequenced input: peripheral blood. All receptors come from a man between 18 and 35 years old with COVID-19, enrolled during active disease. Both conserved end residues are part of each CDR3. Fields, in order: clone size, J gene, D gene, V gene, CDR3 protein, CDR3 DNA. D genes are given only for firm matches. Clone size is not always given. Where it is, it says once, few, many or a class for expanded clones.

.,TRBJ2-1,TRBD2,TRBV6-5,CASSSGGLPNNEQFF,TGTGCCAGCAGTTCGGGGGGGTTACCAAACAATGAGCAGTTCTTC
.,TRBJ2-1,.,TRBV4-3,CASSQDRGTTQFF,TGCGCCAGCAGCCAAGATCGCGGGACCACCCAGTTCTTC
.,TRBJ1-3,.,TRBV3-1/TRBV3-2,CASSPRNVLSGNTIYF,TGTGCCAGCAGCCCTAGGAACGTTCTAAGTGGAAACACCATATATTTT
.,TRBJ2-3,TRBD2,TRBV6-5,CASSPLAGGRDTQYF,TGTGCCAGCAGTCCCCTAGCGGGAGGGCGAGATACGCAGTATTTT
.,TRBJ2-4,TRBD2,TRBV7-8,CASSLFPGGPSIQYF,TGTGCCAGCAGCTTATTTCCGGGAGGGCCGAGCATTCAGTACTTC
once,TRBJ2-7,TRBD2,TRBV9,CASSVGLAGNYEQYF,TGTGCCAGCAGCGTAGGTCTAGCGGGAAACTACGAGCAGTACTTC
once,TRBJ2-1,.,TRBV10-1,CASSRGGGRNEQFF,TGCGCCAGCAGTAGAGGGGGGGGACGCAATGAGCAGTTCTTC
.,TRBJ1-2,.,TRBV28,CASSFDRANYGYTF,TGTGCCAGCAGTTTTGACAGAGCTAACTATGGCTACACCTTC
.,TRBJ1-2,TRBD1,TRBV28,CASSPPTGRHDYGYTF,TGTGCCAGCAGTCCACCGACAGGGCGACACGACTATGGCTACACCTTC
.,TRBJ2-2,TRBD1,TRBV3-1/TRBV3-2,CASSPRDRGHGELFF,TGTGCCAGCAGCCCCCGGGACAGGGGCCACGGGGAGCTGTTTTTT
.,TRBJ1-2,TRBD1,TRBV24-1,CATSDQHGTGNYGYTF,TGTGCCACCAGTGATCAACACGGGACAGGAAACTATGGCTACACCTTC
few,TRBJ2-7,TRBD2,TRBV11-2,CASTTPAGAYEQYF,TGTGCCAGCACAACCCCCGCGGGAGCCTACGAGCAGTACTTC
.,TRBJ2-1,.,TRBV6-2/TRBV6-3,CASSSTGWYNEQFF,TGTGCCAGCAGTTCCACAGGGTGGTACAATGAGCAGTTCTTC
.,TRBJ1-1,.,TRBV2,CASRQGNTEAFF,TGTGCCAGCAGACAGGGGAACACTGAAGCTTTCTTT
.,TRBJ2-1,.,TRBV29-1,CSVDFYNEQFF,TGCAGCGTCGACTTCTACAATGAGCAGTTCTTC
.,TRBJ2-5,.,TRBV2,CASIQGGELRPEETQYF,TGTGCCAGCATCCAAGGGGGGGAGTTGCGACCAGAAGAGACCCAGTACTTC
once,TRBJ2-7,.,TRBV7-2,CASFPHPYF,TGTGCCAGCTTCCCCCATCCCTACTTC
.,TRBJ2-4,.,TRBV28,CASSPSTMAGNIQYF,TGTGCCAGCAGTCCCTCGACCATGGCGGGAAACATTCAGTACTTC
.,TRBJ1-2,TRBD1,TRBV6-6,CASSYPLDRRRGYTF,TGTGCCAGCAGTTACCCCCTGGACAGGCGACGGGGCTACACCTTC
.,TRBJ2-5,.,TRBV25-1,CASSEWTQETQYF,TGTGCCAGCAGTGAATGGACTCAAGAGACCCAGTACTTC
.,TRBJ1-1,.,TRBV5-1,CASSLFRQGYVNTEAFF,TGCGCCAGCAGCTTGTTTAGGCAGGGGTATGTAAACACTGAAGCTTTCTTT
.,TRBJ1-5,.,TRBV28,CASKSSLGGNQPQHF,TGTGCCAGCAAATCTTCCCTGGGGGGGAATCAGCCCCAGCATTTT
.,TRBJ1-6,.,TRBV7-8,CASTQQGTGSPLHF,TGTGCCAGCACCCAACAGGGTACCGGTTCACCCCTCCACTTT
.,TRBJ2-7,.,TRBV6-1,CASSEAGGVAYEQYF,TGTGCCAGCAGTGAAGCGGGAGGAGTCGCCTACGAGCAGTACTTC
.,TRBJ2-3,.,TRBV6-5,CAYSRVSTDTQYF,TGTGCCTACAGCAGGGTTAGCACAGATACGCAGTATTTT
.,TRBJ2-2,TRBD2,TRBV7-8,CASSRISGITGELFF,TGTGCCAGCAGCCGAATTAGCGGGATAACCGGGGAGCTGTTTTTT
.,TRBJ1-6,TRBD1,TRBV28,CASSKGQGLYNSPLHF,TGTGCCAGCAGTAAAGGACAGGGTCTATATAATTCACCCCTCCACTTT
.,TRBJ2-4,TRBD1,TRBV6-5,CASSSTGRAKNIQYF,TGTGCCAGCAGTTCGACAGGGAGAGCCAAAAACATTCAGTACTTC
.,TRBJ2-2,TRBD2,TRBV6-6,CASDREGTTGELFF,TGTGCCAGCGACCGGGAGGGCACCACCGGGGAGCTGTTTTTT
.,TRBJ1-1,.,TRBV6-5,CASRQGKGTEAFF,TGTGCCAGCAGACAGGGTAAAGGCACTGAAGCTTTCTTT
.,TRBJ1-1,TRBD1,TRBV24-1,CATSDPREGANTEAFF,TGTGCCACCAGTGATCCCCGGGAGGGGGCGAACACTGAAGCTTTCTTT
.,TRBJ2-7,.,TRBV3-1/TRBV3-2,CASSQDVRGQTFYEQYF,TGTGCCAGCAGCCAAGATGTAAGGGGACAAACTTTTTACGAGCAGTACTTC
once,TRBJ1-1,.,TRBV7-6,CASSLANLRGREAFF,TGTGCCAGCAGCTTAGCCAATTTAAGGGGTCGGGAAGCTTTCTTT
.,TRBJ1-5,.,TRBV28,CATSRVQPQHF,TGTGCCACCAGTCGGGTCCAGCCCCAGCATTTT
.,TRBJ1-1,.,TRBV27,CASSFARGVNTEAFF,TGTGCCAGCAGTTTCGCACGGGGTGTGAACACTGAAGCTTTCTTT
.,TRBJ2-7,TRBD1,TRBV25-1,CASSVGTVYEQYF,TGTGCCAGCAGTGTAGGGACAGTCTACGAGCAGTACTTC
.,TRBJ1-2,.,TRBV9,CASSVGDRNYGYTF,TGTGCCAGCAGCGTTGGTGACAGGAACTATGGCTACACCTTC
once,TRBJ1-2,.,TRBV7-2,CASTPGGSYGYTF,TGTGCCAGCACCCCGGGAGGGTCCTATGGCTACACCTTC
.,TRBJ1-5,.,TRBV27,CASGVRQGNQPQHF,TGTGCCAGCGGAGTTAGACAGGGCAATCAGCCCCAGCATTTT
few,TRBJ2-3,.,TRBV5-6,CASSLEYSSTDTQYF,TGTGCCAGCAGCTTGGAGTACAGTAGCACAGATACGCAGTATTTT
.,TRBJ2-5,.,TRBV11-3,CASRAGRWAHQETQYF,TGTGCCAGCAGAGCAGGGCGTTGGGCCCACCAAGAGACCCAGTACTTC
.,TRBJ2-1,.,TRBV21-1,CASSTRGQRLGPPSSYNEQFF,TGTGCCAGCAGCACGCGAGGGCAGCGACTAGGGCCTCCTAGCTCCTACAATGAGCAGTTCTTC
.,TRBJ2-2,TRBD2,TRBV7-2,CASRGRHTSENTGELFF,TGTGCCAGCAGGGGGAGACACACTAGCGAGAACACCGGGGAGCTGTTTTTT